This T cell receptor (beta chain) derives from a study of T cells in Graves' hyperthyroidism and ophthalmopathy. This clonotype occurred a few times. As yet, its antigen is unknown. The cohort's ophthalmopathy patients, a group with duration under 3 months, had a Clinical Activity Score of at least 3 and a NOSPECS grade of at least 4. Study-wide points: Ophthalmopathy prediction by the model preceded onset by a median about 6.3 months. Blood held most thyroid clonotypes expanded above 0.001 frequency.

It was RNA transcripts that yielded the amplified TCR beta CDR3 regions. First-round RT-PCR targeting the TCR CDR3 was performed with the HTBI primer set. TCRdb called the multiplex PCR reads again in MiXCR, with one record for every CDR3 protein. The sample has 500,000 to 650,000 distinct CDR3 sequences, under 20% seen once. The CDR3 extends over 14 amino acids. Germline CDR1 reads MGHRA; CDR2 reads YSYEKL. V shed 4 bases and J 5 bases; nucleotides not matched to a gene: 5. The TCR sequence derives from a woman under 30 with Graves' ophthalmopathy. The sequenced sample was blood. The chain is built from TRBV4-1 and TRBJ2-5; TRBD2 agrees at 9 bases. The CDR3 nucleotides are TGCGCCAGCAGCCGTAGCGGGAGTCTTGAGACCCAGTACTTC. This codes for CASSRSGSLETQYF.